Shown below are 17 T cell receptor beta chains from a single sample sequenced in a study of Ad26.COV2.S vaccination and SARS-CoV-2 variants. TCRdb's table, derived via immunoSEQ multiplex PCR, lists solely in-frame clones and lacks some. The table lists over 110,000 clones, roughly 89% of them singletons. The sequencing used peripheral blood, collected after recovery from COVID-19. These receptors were taken from a human donor who had recovered from COVID-19.

Here the CDR3 reads CASSLGQGYNNEQFF. CDR3 DNA sequence: TGTGCCAGCAGCTTGGGACAGGGTTATAACAATGAGCAGTTCTTC. The chain combines TRBV7-8 with TRBJ2-1; 9 nucleotides line up with TRBD1. J gave up 5 bases and V 3 bases, and 5 bases lay outside the gene matches. Germline V gives CDR1 SGHVS, CDR2 FQNEAQ. The CDR3 is 15 amino acids.

This rearrangement joins TRBV13 to TRBJ2-2; D unclear. The CDR3 runs to 13 residues. From germline, CDR1 is PRHDT and CDR2 FYEKMQ (reference sequence). The V end lost 5 bases, the J end lost 5 bases, and 9 bases lay between the germline ends. The CDR3 protein is CASSPRWTGELFF. CDR3 nucleotide sequence: TGTGCCAGCAGCCCCCGGTGGACCGGGGAGCTGTTTTTT.

The chain carries TRBV10-1 and TRBJ2-7, with a weak D call TRBD1 (6 bases). The CDR3 extends over 14 amino acids. With 3 bases removed from V and 4 bases from J, the gap between germline ends came to 13 bases. Germline CDR1 reads WNHNN; CDR2 reads SYGVQD (reference sequence). CDR3 sequence reads: CASSEAGAPYEQYF. In DNA form, the CDR3 reads TGCGCCAGCAGTGAAGCAGGGGCCCCATACGAGCAGTACTTC.

The gene calls are TRBV3-1 (or the pseudogene TRBV3-2) and TRBJ2-7, with 12 bases lining up with TRBD2. The germline gives CDR1 LGHDT, CDR2 YNNKEL (reference sequence). The V gene end was trimmed by 2 bases and the J gene end by 5 bases; junction bases not matched to a gene: 4. The CDR3 is 15 residues long. The CDR3 nucleotides are TGTGCCAGCAGCCAAAGACTAGCGGGGGAAAACGAGCAGTACTTC. Protein product: CASSQRLAGENEQYF.

The sample holds a few counts of this clone. The J gene is TRBJ2-7, the V gene TRBV19; 8 nucleotides match TRBD1. CDR1 is LNHDA and CDR2 is SQIVND in the germline V gene (reference sequence). The CDR3 sequence is 14 residues long. The J segment lost 3 bases and the V segment lost 8 bases, leaving 9 bases of the junction unmatched. In nucleotides, the CDR3 is TGTGCCAGTTCCCGGGACAGGCCTTTCTACGAGCAGTACTTC. Residues: CASSRDRPFYEQYF.

The chain has TRBV18 and TRBJ1-1, with D unresolved. CDR1 and CDR2 (germline): KGHSH, LQKENI. Trimming left V 0 bases short and J 5 bases short, with 4 bases between. The CDR3 loop spans 12 amino acids. DNA of the CDR3: TGTGCCAGCTCACCACCTCGGACTGAAGCTTTCTTT. The encoded protein is CASSPPRTEAFF.

A few counts support this clone. V gene TRBV14 combines with J gene TRBJ1-5; no clear D. V was trimmed by 2 bases and J by 4 bases, leaving 12 bases between them. The germline gives CDR1 SGHDN, CDR2 FVKESK. This CDR3 is built from 15 residues. CDR3 loop: CASSQRREGNQPQHF. The CDR3 DNA is TGTGCCAGCAGCCAAAGACGCGAGGGTAATCAGCCCCAGCATTTT. Looking up the rest from reference TRBV14 and TRBJ1-5 gives the full variable domain: EAGVTQFPSHSVIEKGQTVTLRCDPISGHDNLYWYRRVMGKEIKFLLHFVKESKQDESGMPNNRFLAERTGGTYSTLKVQPAELEDSGVYFCASSQRREGNQPQHFGDGTRLSIL.

The chain is built from TRBV5-6 and TRBJ2-7; D is undetermined. Deletions cut 0 bases from V and 2 bases from J, with 6 bases between. This CDR3 spans 13 amino acids. Germline lookup yields CDR1 SGHDT and CDR2 YYEEEE. The CDR3 region is CASSLESPYEQYF. CDR3 bases: TGTGCCAGCAGCTTGGAGTCCCCCTACGAGCAGTACTTC. Based on the CDR3 plus reference TRBV5-6 and TRBJ2-7, the full variable domain is DAGVTQSPTHLIKTRGQQVTLRCSPKSGHDTVSWYQQALGQGPQFIFQYYEEEERQRGNFPDRFSGHQFPNYSSELNVNALLLGDSALYLCASSLESPYEQYFGPGTRLTVT.

The chain uses TRBV6-5 and TRBJ1-2; 8 bases fit TRBD1. Germline V gene lookup returns CDR1 MNHEY and CDR2 SVGAGI. This CDR3 is 13 amino acids long. V trimming: 7 bases; J trimming: 7 bases; junction bases outside the gene matches: 8. The CDR3 DNA sequence: TGTGCCAGCACCTCGACAGGGGTGGGTGGCTACACCTTC. Its protein product is CASTSTGVGGYTF.

This chain uses TRBV5-4 with TRBJ2-3; the D is unclear. This CDR3 is 12 amino acids long. Trimming removed 2 bases at V and 6 bases at J, with 7 bases between. Germline CDR1 SGHNT, CDR2 YYREEE (reference sequence). For the CDR3, the DNA is TGTGCCAGCAGCTTAAATCTGGATACGCAGTATTTT. Protein: CASSLNLDTQYF. The variable domain in full, completed from reference TRBV5-4 and TRBJ2-3, reads ETGVTQSPTHLIKTRGQQVTLRCSSQSGHNTVSWYQQALGQGPQFIFQYYREEENGRGNFPPRFSGLQFPNYSSELNVNALELDDSALYLCASSLNLDTQYFGPGTRLTVL.

V gene TRBV2 combines with J gene TRBJ2-1, with 9 nucleotides matching TRBD2. The CDR3 is 13 amino acids. Trimming took 7 bases from V and 8 from J; bases not matched to a gene: 6. Germline V gene sequence: CDR1 SNHLY, CDR2 FYNNEI. CDR3 DNA sequence: TGTGCCAGCAACATAGCGGGGGTCGATGAGCAGTTCTTC. This codes for CASNIAGVDEQFF.

The chain uses TRBV5-6 and TRBJ2-1; D gene ambiguous. The CDR3 loop spans 14 amino acids. Trimming stripped 6 bases from V and 1 base from J, with 11 bases between. CDR1 is SGHDT, CDR2 YYEEEE, per germline. CDR3 sequence: CASTEMRSYNEQFF. CDR3 sequence (DNA): TGTGCCAGCACCGAGATGAGGTCCTACAATGAGCAGTTCTTC.

The CDR3 sequence: CASTGQGGTGELFF. The CDR3 nucleotides are TGTGCCAGTACGGGACAGGGTGGCACCGGGGAGCTGTTTTTT. The chain joins TRBV19 to TRBJ2-2; 9 bases are shared with TRBD1. J was trimmed by 4 bases and V by 7 bases; bases with no gene match: 4. This CDR3 comprises 14 residues. Germline V gene data show CDR1 as LNHDA and CDR2 as SQIVND (reference sequence).

This clone is a singleton in its sample. This chain joins TRBV3-1 (or the pseudogene TRBV3-2) and TRBJ2-3; 10 bases line up with TRBD2. The CDR3 length is 17 residues. V dropped 1 base and J dropped 1; count of bases not matched to a gene: 5. Per germline, CDR1 LGHDT and CDR2 YNNKEL (reference sequence). Written as DNA, the CDR3 is TGTGCCAGCAGCCAAGTATGGACTAGCGGCCGCACAGATACGCAGTATTTT. This codes for CASSQVWTSGRTDTQYF.

The genes are TRBV18 and TRBJ1-1, with D tentatively TRBD1 (6 bases). V was shortened by 6 bases and J by 1 base, with 15 bases between the two germline ends. CDR3 length: 15 residues. Germline CDR1 is KGHSH and CDR2 is LQKENI. CDR3 protein: CASSEWDISNTEAFF. In DNA form, the CDR3 reads TGTGCCAGCTCGGAATGGGACATTTCGAACACTGAAGCTTTCTTT.

V usage is TRBV12-3 or TRBV12-4 and J usage is TRBJ1-1; tentative D call: TRBD1 (6 bases). The V and J ends lost 5 bases and 11 bases respectively, with 15 bases between them. CDR3 length equals 12 residues. The CDR3 loop is CASSRSGAPAFF. CDR3 coding DNA: TGTGCCAGCAGTCGATCGGGGGCGCCTGCTTTCTTT.

The rearrangement links TRBV25-1 to TRBJ2-1; possibly TRBD2 for D (5 bases). This CDR3 is 10 amino acids long. The V end was cut by 10 bases, the J end by 12 bases, with 13 bases between. CDR1 and CDR2 (germline): MGHDK, SYGVNS. The CDR3 is CATTGNGQFF. As DNA, the CDR3 is TGTGCCACCACGGGGAACGGGCAGTTCTTC.